A selection of T cell receptor beta chains follows, all from one sample in a study of cytomegalovirus exposure and HLA in healthy donors. The data were produced by immunoSEQ multiplex PCR, yet TCRdb's version contains in-frame clones alone and is incomplete. The table records under 150,000 clones, around 76% of them present only once. The sequenced sample consisted of PBMCs. The origin of the receptors is a woman aged 50 to 60 in good health and CMV-seronegative. Each CDR3 is given with its conserved first and last residue. A D gene is named only where the DNA matches it firmly. Clone size appears in some rows only: once, few, many, or a class for an expanded clone.

j_call clone_size v_call d_call cdr3_nt cdr3_aa
TRBJ2-1 . TRBV7-3 TRBD2 TGTGCCAGCAGCGGAGTAGCGGGGATCTACAATGAGCAGTTCTTC CASSGVAGIYNEQFF
TRBJ2-1 . TRBV9 TRBD2 TGTGCCAGCAGCGTAGATCCAGCGGGAGCCTACAATGAGCAGTTCTTC CASSVDPAGAYNEQFF
TRBJ1-3 . TRBV10-3 TRBD1 TGTGCCATCAGTGAGTCAGGGGGCACTGGAAACACCATATATTTT CAISESGGTGNTIYF
TRBJ1-4 . TRBV30 . TGTGCCTGGGACCCTCAGGGGCAGGCTGAAAAACTGTTTTTT CAWDPQGQAEKLFF
TRBJ1-4 . TRBV28 . TGTGCCAGCAGTATCCCATCACAGGGAACTAATGAAAAACTGTTTTTT CASSIPSQGTNEKLFF
TRBJ2-1 few TRBV16 TRBD2 TGTGCCAGTAGCGGGAGGGACTACAATGAGCAGTTCTTC CASSGRDYNEQFF
TRBJ2-7 . TRBV4-3 . TGCGCCAGCAGCCAAGACAGGGGTGACTCCTACGAGCAGTACTTC CASSQDRGDSYEQYF
TRBJ2-3 . TRBV4-2 . TGTGCCAGCAGCCAATCCCCCGGGGGAGGTGGGACAGATACGCAGTATTTT CASSQSPGGGGTDTQYF
TRBJ2-5 once TRBV13 . TGTGCCAGCAGCGTTACCCCGGGTATCCAAGAGACCCAGTACTTC CASSVTPGIQETQYF
TRBJ1-3 few TRBV5-8 . TGTGCCAGCAGCCATATAATAACATTCACCTCTGGAAACACCATATATTTT CASSHIITFTSGNTIYF
TRBJ2-1 . TRBV6-5 . TGTGCCAGCAGCCCCCCTGGGAGCGTAAATGAGCAGTTCTTC CASSPPGSVNEQFF
TRBJ2-2 . TRBV29-1 TRBD1 TGCAGCGTCGGGACTCCAGGGGGCGCGGACACCGGGGAGCTGTTTTTT CSVGTPGGADTGELFF
TRBJ2-7 . TRBV27 TRBD1 TGTGCCAGCAGTTTAGGACAGGCCCTTGGCGCCTACGAGCAGTACTTC CASSLGQALGAYEQYF
TRBJ2-5 . TRBV5-1 . TGCGCCAGCAGCTTTGGAACAGCTTTGGGAGAGACCCAGTACTTC CASSFGTALGETQYF
TRBJ1-1 . TRBV29-1 . TGCAGCGTTGAAGGTCAGGGAGGGACTGAAGCTTTCTTT CSVEGQGGTEAFF
TRBJ2-1 few TRBV19 TRBD2 TGTGCCAGTAGTGGGGGGGAAAGCGGGACTTCCTACAATGAGCAGTTCTTC CASSGGESGTSYNEQFF
TRBJ1-2 . TRBV18 TRBD1 TGTGCCAGCTCACGAGGACAGGGTACAACTAACTATGGCTACACCTTC CASSRGQGTTNYGYTF
TRBJ2-7 few TRBV7-9 TRBD1 TGTGCCAGCAGCTTCATGACAGGGGCCTACGAGCAGTACTTC CASSFMTGAYEQYF
TRBJ1-1 . TRBV28 TRBD1 TGTGCCAGCGGTTGGGGACAGGGGAACACTGAAGCTTTCTTT CASGWGQGNTEAFF
TRBJ1-1 few TRBV28 TRBD1 TGTGCCAGCAGTCGACAGGGGCTGGCGGGGAGCACTGAAGCTTTCTTT CASSRQGLAGSTEAFF
TRBJ1-5 . TRBV6-1 TRBD1 TGTGCCAGCAGTTCCACGGACAGGATCAATCAGCCCCAGCATTTT CASSSTDRINQPQHF
TRBJ2-3 . TRBV6-1 . TGTGCCAGCAGTGAAGTTATCGGGAGCACAGATACGCAGTATTTT CASSEVIGSTDTQYF
TRBJ1-1 . TRBV7-9 . TGTGCCAGCAGCCCCCAGGGGTGGGCCACTGAAGCTTTCTTT CASSPQGWATEAFF
TRBJ2-1 . TRBV6-1 . TGTGCCAGCAGTGAAGAGTGGGCAGATGAGCAGTTCTTC CASSEEWADEQFF
TRBJ1-5 . TRBV7-9 . TGTGCCAGCAGCCGAGGGGGAAATCAGCCCCAGAATTTT CASSRGGNQPQNF
TRBJ1-5 . TRBV27 TRBD1 TGTGCCAGCCGACCCGGACAGGGGCTCCATCAGCCCCAGCATTTT CASRPGQGLHQPQHF
TRBJ2-1 . TRBV5-1 TRBD2 TGCGCCAGCAGCCTAGCGGGAGTAGTCTACAATGAGCAGTTCTTC CASSLAGVVYNEQFF
TRBJ2-1 . TRBV7-2 TRBD2 TGTGCCAGCAGCTTTAGCGGGGGCAATGAGCAGTTCTTC CASSFSGGNEQFF
TRBJ1-1 once TRBV27 TRBD1 TGTGCCAGCAGTTTTAGGGGGCCAAACACTGAAGCTTTCTTT CASSFRGPNTEAFF
TRBJ1-3 . TRBV28 . TGTTCGACGGGACAATTTGGAAACACCATATATTTT CSTGQFGNTIYF
TRBJ1-4 few TRBV7-6 . TGTGCCAGCAGCTGGAGAAATGAAAAACTGTTTTTT CASSWRNEKLFF
TRBJ2-3 . TRBV5-1 . TGCGCCAGCAGCTTGGTATATGAGGGTACCCCTCGCACAGATACGCAGTATTTT CASSLVYEGTPRTDTQYF
TRBJ2-2 . TRBV2 . TGTGCCAGCAGTGGAACTAGCACCGGGGAGCTGTTTTTT CASSGTSTGELFF
TRBJ2-7 . TRBV6-5 TRBD2 TGTGCCAGCAGAAATCCTAGCGGGCCGGGGGAGCAGTACTTC CASRNPSGPGEQYF
TRBJ1-2 once TRBV19 . TGTGCCAGTAGTGAAGGCAGGGCCTATGGCTACACCTTC CASSEGRAYGYTF
TRBJ2-3 . TRBV5-4 . TGTGCCAGCAGCTCAGGTTCCCTAGATACGCAGTATTTT CASSSGSLDTQYF
TRBJ2-7 . TRBV5-6 TRBD2 TGTGCCAGCAGCTTACAACTAGCGGGAGTTGACTACGAGCAGTACTTC CASSLQLAGVDYEQYF
TRBJ2-1 . TRBV9 TRBD2 TGTGCCAGCAGCGCAAGGGGGACTAGCGGCTACAATGAGCAGTTCTTC CASSARGTSGYNEQFF
TRBJ1-5 . TRBV6-5 . TGTGCCAGCAGCCGTCCAGGGGCGCCCCAGCATTTT CASSRPGAPQHF
TRBJ2-2 . TRBV6-5 . TGTGCCAGCAGTCAGGACAAAAGGCTGTTTTTT CASSQDKRLFF
TRBJ1-3 once TRBV7-2 . TGTGCCAGCAGCTTGGGGGGGAATGGAAACACCATATATTTT CASSLGGNGNTIYF
TRBJ2-7 few TRBV4-1 TRBD2 TGCGCCAGCAGCCAAAGACTAGCGGGAAGCACCTACGAGCAGTACTTC CASSQRLAGSTYEQYF
TRBJ2-1 . TRBV28 TRBD2 TGTGCCAGCAGTCCACTAGCGGGAGTTGTAGGTGAGCAGTTCTTC CASSPLAGVVGEQFF
TRBJ2-5 . TRBV29-1 . TGCAGCGTCGACGGGGAGACCCAGTACTTC CSVDGETQYF
TRBJ2-5 . TRBV5-6 . TGTGCCAGCAGCCCGGCGGCCATACAAGAGACCCAGTACTTC CASSPAAIQETQYF
TRBJ1-4 . TRBV5-4 . TGTGCCAGCAGCTCCACGGGGGGAAAACTGTTTTTT CASSSTGGKLFF
TRBJ2-1 once TRBV5-1 . TGCGCCAGCAGCTTGGGGACAATCCGGGATGAGCAGTTCTTC CASSLGTIRDEQFF
TRBJ2-1 . TRBV7-3 . TGTGCCAGCAGCTTAGGATCTCGGACTACCGGGGGTGAGCAGTTCTTC CASSLGSRTTGGEQFF
TRBJ1-1 . TRBV2 . TGTGCCAGCGATGGGGGAGGGTCTGAAGCTTTCTTT CASDGGGSEAFF
TRBJ2-2 . TRBV6-1 TRBD1 TGTGCCAGCCAGGGGGCGGCTGTGCACACCGGGGAGCTGTTTTTT CASQGAAVHTGELFF
TRBJ1-2 . TRBV28 TRBD1 TGTGCCAGCAGTTCGGGACAGTTATACTATGGCTACACCTTC CASSSGQLYYGYTF
TRBJ2-2 few TRBV5-1 TRBD2 TGCGCCAGCAGCTTGGGGCGGGAGGGCCCCACCGGGGAGCTGTTTTTT CASSLGREGPTGELFF